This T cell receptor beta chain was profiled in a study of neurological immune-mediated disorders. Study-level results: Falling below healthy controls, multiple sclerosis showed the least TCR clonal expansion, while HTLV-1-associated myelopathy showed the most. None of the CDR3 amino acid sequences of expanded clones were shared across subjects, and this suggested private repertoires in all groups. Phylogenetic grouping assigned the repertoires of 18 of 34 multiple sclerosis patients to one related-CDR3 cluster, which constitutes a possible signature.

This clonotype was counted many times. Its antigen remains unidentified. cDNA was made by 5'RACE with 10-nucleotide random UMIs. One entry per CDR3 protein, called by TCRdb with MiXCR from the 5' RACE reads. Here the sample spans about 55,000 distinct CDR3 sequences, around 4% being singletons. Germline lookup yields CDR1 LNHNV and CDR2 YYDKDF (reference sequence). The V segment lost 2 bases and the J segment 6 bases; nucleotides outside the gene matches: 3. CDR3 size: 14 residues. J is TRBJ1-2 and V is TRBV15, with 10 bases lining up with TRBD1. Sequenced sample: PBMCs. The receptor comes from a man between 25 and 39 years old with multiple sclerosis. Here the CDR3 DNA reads TGTGCCACCAGCAGACCGGGACAGGGGAATGGCTACACCTTC. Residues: CATSRPGQGNGYTF.